What follows are 29 T cell receptor beta chains derived from one specimen sequenced in a study of blood T cell repertoires in COVID-19 (TCRdb year 2020). Receptors were amplified or captured by the immunoSEQ multiplex PCR assay. TCRdb limited this immuneACCESS table to in-frame rearrangements with V and J called. A share of clones is missing; checked studies link under half to unresolved V genes, and the rest is unexplained. Here the sample has about 120,000 clones; about 85% occur a single time. The ten largest clones add up to 20% to 30% of the sample. Sequenced: peripheral blood. These receptors were taken from a woman of 80 years or more with acute or convalescent COVID-19.

The chain employs TRBV7-2 and TRBJ2-3; perhaps TRBD2 as D (6 bases). The length of the CDR3 is 15 residues. V lost 1 base and J lost 2, with 10 bases in between. CDR1 is SGHTA and CDR2 is FQGNSA in the germline V gene. The CDR3: CASSLVQGLTDTQYF. The DNA for the CDR3 is TGTGCCAGCAGCTTAGTTCAGGGACTCACAGATACGCAGTATTTT. Full variable domain (missing parts from reference TRBV7-2 and TRBJ2-3): GAGVSQSPSNKVTEKGKDVELRCDPISGHTALYWYRQSLGQGLEFLIYFQGNSAPDKSGLPSDRFSAERTGGSVSTLTIQRTQQEDSAVYLCASSLVQGLTDTQYFGPGTRLTVL.

This chain links TRBV2 with TRBJ1-5; perhaps TRBD1 as D (5 bases). The germline gives CDR1 SNHLY, CDR2 FYNNEI. The CDR3 consists of 13 residues. Trimming took 6 bases from V and 4 from J, leaving 10 bases between them. The CDR3, as DNA: TGTGCCAGCAGGTGGGCAGGGAATCAGCCCCAGCATTTT. It codes for CASRWAGNQPQHF.

This sequence joins TRBV6-5 and TRBJ2-7; 8 bases fit TRBD2. V gave up 5 bases and J gave up 3 bases; unmatched junction bases: 9. In germline, CDR1 is MNHEY, CDR2 SVGAGI. The CDR3 consists of 15 residues. The CDR3 nucleotides read TGTGCCAGCAGTCGGCCCGGGACTAGACGCTACGAGCAGTACTTC. Its protein product is CASSRPGTRRYEQYF.

The chain joins TRBV4-3 to TRBJ1-1, with D maybe TRBD1 (6 bases). There are 14 residues in the CDR3. V was clipped by 0 bases and J by 7 bases, with 12 bases between them. In germline, CDR1 is LGHNA, CDR2 YSLEER. The CDR3 reads CASSQEWRQDEAFF. The CDR3 nucleotides are TGCGCCAGCAGCCAAGAATGGCGACAGGATGAAGCTTTCTTT.

Note on this clone: The junction and the germline gene differ at one end; a read error may be behind it. V usage is TRBV6-2 or TRBV6-3 and J usage is TRBJ1-2, with 8 bases aligning to TRBD1. Germline V lookup: CDR1 MNHEY, CDR2 SVGEGT. This CDR3 region has 11 residues. Written as DNA, the CDR3 is TGTGCCAGCAGTTACGCGGGGACAGGATGGTTC. Its protein is CASSYAGTGWF.

This chain uses TRBV18 with TRBJ2-3, with 11 positions matching TRBD1. V dropped 6 bases and J dropped 2; count of bases not matched to a gene: 13. The CDR3 runs to 18 residues. Germline V gene data show CDR1 as KGHSH and CDR2 as LQKENI. CDR3 amino acids: CASSYNTDRGLVTDTQYF. CDR3 bases: TGTGCCAGCTCCTACAATACGGACAGGGGGCTTGTCACAGATACGCAGTATTTT.

V and J are TRBV5-1 and TRBJ1-2, with 7 bases aligning to TRBD1. Germline CDR1 is SGHRS and CDR2 is YFSETQ. The J segment lost 4 bases and the V segment lost 2 bases, leaving 5 bases of the junction unmatched. The CDR3 is made up of 14 amino acids. The CDR3 is CASSLTGDSYGYTF. The CDR3 coding sequence is TGCGCCAGCAGCTTAACAGGGGACAGCTATGGCTACACCTTC.

The rearrangement uses TRBV25-1 and TRBJ1-2; the D gene is possibly TRBD1 (6 bases). The CDR3 length is 13 residues. The V and J ends lost 5 bases and 3 bases respectively, with 10 bases between them. Germline lookup yields CDR1 MGHDK and CDR2 SYGVNS. The CDR3 bases are TGTGCCAGCAGTCCCGCAGGGGACTATGGCTACACCTTC. It encodes CASSPAGDYGYTF.

The rearrangement joins TRBV7-3 to TRBJ1-1; D gene unclear. Trimming pared 3 bases from V and 2 bases from J, leaving 7 bases between. The CDR3 sequence is 13 residues long. Germline loops: CDR1 SGHTA, CDR2 FQGTGA. CDR3 in amino acids: CASSFSVNTEAFF. CDR3 sequence (DNA): TGTGCCAGCAGCTTTTCGGTCAACACTGAAGCTTTCTTT.

As to this clone: The same CDR3 arises from other DNA sequences in this sample as well. The CDR3 reads CASNRERGDGYTF. The DNA for the CDR3 is TGTGCCAGTAATCGGGAACGTGGCGATGGCTACACCTTC. The chain is built from TRBV19 and TRBJ1-2, with D unclear. Germline V lookup: CDR1 LNHDA, CDR2 SQIVND (reference sequence). This CDR3 has 13 amino acids. Trimming took 7 bases from V and 6 from J, leaving 15 bases between them.

This chain links TRBV5-1 with TRBJ2-7; D gene uncertain. The V end lost 1 base, the J end lost 0 bases, and 5 bases lay between the germline ends. This CDR3 is 13 amino acids long. The germline CDR1 and CDR2 sequences are SGHRS and YFSETQ. CDR3 residues: CASSLLGSYEQYF. The CDR3 nucleotides read TGCGCCAGCAGCTTGCTAGGCTCCTACGAGCAGTACTTC.

This clone was recorded a few times. The chain joins TRBV13 to TRBJ2-7; 7 bases match TRBD1. The V gene end was trimmed by 0 bases and the J gene end by 2 bases; junction bases not matched to a gene: 1. The CDR3 contains 14 residues. Germline CDR1 PRHDT, CDR2 FYEKMQ (reference sequence). The CDR3 sequence: CASSLGQGTYEQYF. CDR3 coding DNA: TGTGCCAGCAGCTTAGGACAGGGGACCTACGAGCAGTACTTC.

This chain uses TRBV5-4 with TRBJ1-4, with TRBD1 identical over 8 bases. Germline V gene lookup returns CDR1 SGHNT and CDR2 YYREEE (reference sequence). The CDR3 sequence is 14 residues long. Trimming took 5 bases from V and 6 from J; bases not matched to a gene: 6. The CDR3: CASSPTGGDEKLFF. CDR3 DNA: TGTGCCAGCAGTCCAACAGGGGGGGATGAAAAACTGTTTTTT.

The chain combines TRBV19 with TRBJ1-2, with unresolved D. The CDR3 runs to 14 residues. The V gene's germline CDR1 is LNHDA and CDR2 SQIVND (reference sequence). Trimming pared 5 bases from V and 2 bases from J, leaving 12 bases between. The CDR3 region has the DNA TGTGCCAGTAGTTCCGGACGGGAAAACTATGGCTACACCTTC. Translating gives CASSSGRENYGYTF.

V usage is TRBV18 and J usage is TRBJ2-2; 7 nucleotides agree with TRBD2. V shed 3 bases, J shed 3 bases, and the junction held 7 bases outside the gene matches. CDR3 length equals 16 residues. Germline V gene lookup returns CDR1 KGHSH and CDR2 LQKENI. The CDR3 DNA is TGTGCCAGCTCACCGTCGCTAGCGGATTACACCGGGGAGCTGTTTTTT. It specifies CASSPSLADYTGELFF.

The rearrangement joins TRBV14 to TRBJ1-2, with D maybe TRBD1 (5 bases). CDR1 and CDR2 (germline): SGHDN, FVKESK. The CDR3 loop spans 15 amino acids. The germline V and J ends were trimmed by 1 base and 4 bases, with 13 bases remaining between them. This CDR3 is CASSQGLGGAYGYTF. CDR3 DNA: TGTGCCAGCAGCCAAGGACTAGGAGGGGCCTATGGCTACACCTTC. Combining the CDR3 with reference TRBV14 and TRBJ1-2 gives the whole variable domain EAGVTQFPSHSVIEKGQTVTLRCDPISGHDNLYWYRRVMGKEIKFLLHFVKESKQDESGMPNNRFLAERTGGTYSTLKVQPAELEDSGVYFCASSQGLGGAYGYTFGSGTRLTVV.

The rearrangement joins TRBV25-1 to TRBJ2-1; 9 positions agree with TRBD1. With 2 bases clipped from V and 6 bases from J, the junction kept 5 bases outside the gene matches. CDR3 size: 15 residues. Per the germline V gene, CDR1 is MGHDK and CDR2 is SYGVNS. CDR3 sequence reads: CASSEGNRGRNEQFF. The CDR3 bases are TGTGCCAGCAGTGAAGGAAACAGGGGGCGCAATGAGCAGTTCTTC. Combining the CDR3 with reference TRBV25-1 and TRBJ2-1 gives the whole variable domain EADIYQTPRYLVIGTGKKITLECSQTMGHDKMYWYQQDPGMELHLIHYSYGVNSTEKGDLSSESTVSRIRTEHFPLTLESARPSHTSQYLCASSEGNRGRNEQFFGPGTRLTVL.

This clone was detected only once. The chain recombines TRBV2 with TRBJ1-2, with TRBD1 identical over 8 bases. V dropped 6 bases and J dropped 5; count of bases not matched to a gene: 11. The CDR3 spans 15 residues. Germline V lookup: CDR1 SNHLY, CDR2 FYNNEI. This chain's CDR3 is CASRDTGTGGYGYTF. In DNA, the CDR3 is TGTGCCAGCAGAGACACCGGGACAGGCGGGTATGGCTACACCTTC.

The CDR3 nucleotides read TGTGCCAGCAGGGCGGGACTAGCGGGTGGGACCCAGTACTTC. Its protein is CASRAGLAGGTQYF. J is TRBJ2-5 and V is TRBV2; 12 positions match TRBD2. Germline V CDR1 and CDR2: SNHLY, FYNNEI. Trimming at V came to 6 bases and at J to 7 bases, leaving 6 bases not matched to a gene. The CDR3 loop spans 14 amino acids.

The chain uses TRBV28 and TRBJ1-6; 7 bases match TRBD1. CDR3 length: 16 residues. Germline V gene lookup returns CDR1 MDHEN and CDR2 SYDVKM. V gave up 4 bases and J gave up 7 bases; unmatched junction bases: 10. The CDR3 nucleotides read TGTGCCAGCAGTTGGACAGGCAGGGAGCAGAATTCACCCCTCCACTTT. The encoded protein is CASSWTGREQNSPLHF.

J is TRBJ2-7 and V is TRBV6-5, with unresolved D. The germline gives CDR1 MNHEY, CDR2 SVGAGI. The CDR3 contains 10 residues. The V and J ends lost 8 bases and 5 bases respectively, with 7 bases between them. The CDR3 DNA is TGTGCCAGCCACGAGAACGAGCAGTACGTC. This sequence encodes CASHENEQYV.

Details on this clone: Other DNA sequences in the same sample also yield this CDR3. The chain joins TRBV4-2 to TRBJ2-7; 8 bases map to TRBD2. Germline V lookup: CDR1 LGHNA, CDR2 YNFKEQ. The V gene end was trimmed by 1 base and the J gene end by 1 base; junction bases not matched to a gene: 3. The CDR3 covers 15 residues. The CDR3 region is CASSQASGQSYEQYF. CDR3 bases: TGTGCCAGCAGCCAAGCTAGCGGGCAATCCTACGAGCAGTACTTC.

The chain carries TRBV4-1 and TRBJ1-6; TRBD1 aligns across 7 bases. This CDR3 region has 15 residues. V lost 3 bases to trimming and J lost 9 bases; unmatched junction nucleotides: 8. Germline CDR1 is MGHRA and CDR2 is YSYEKL. This CDR3 reads CASSHSQGLRSPLHF. CDR3 nucleotides: TGCGCCAGCAGCCATTCACAGGGGTTGCGTTCACCCCTCCACTTT.

The chain joins TRBV10-2 to TRBJ2-6; a weak D match, TRBD2 (5 bases). Trimming stripped 11 bases from V and 0 bases from J, with 11 bases between. Per germline, CDR1 WSHSY and CDR2 SAAADI. The CDR3 is made up of 14 amino acids. CDR3 nucleotide sequence: TGCGCCGCCCACGAGGGCTCTGGGGCCAACGTCCTGACTTTC. Translating it yields CAAHEGSGANVLTF.

The chain is built from TRBV2 and TRBJ1-4, with 8 positions matching TRBD1. Germline V gives CDR1 SNHLY, CDR2 FYNNEI. This CDR3 is built from 13 residues. V lost 6 bases and J lost 8; bases outside the gene matches: 5. CDR3: CASRLTGEEKLFF. The CDR3 region has the DNA TGTGCCAGCAGGTTGACAGGGGAGGAAAAACTGTTTTTT. Complete variable domain (other parts from reference TRBV2 and TRBJ1-4): EPEVTQTPSHQVTQMGQEVILRCVPISNHLYFYWYRQILGQKVEFLVSFYNNEISEKSEIFDDQFSVERPDGSNFTLKIRSTKLEDSAMYFCASRLTGEEKLFFGSGTQLSVL.

The J gene is TRBJ2-3, the V gene TRBV4-2, with D possibly TRBD2 on 6 matching bases. Per the germline V gene, CDR1 is LGHNA and CDR2 is YNFKEQ. V lost 8 bases to trimming and J lost 0 bases, with 15 bases between them. The CDR3 extends over 15 amino acids. The CDR3 reads CASSSSATSTDTQYF. Written as DNA, the CDR3 is TGTGCCAGCTCCTCTAGCGCCACTAGCACAGATACGCAGTATTTT.

The chain recombines TRBV5-4 with TRBJ1-2; 10 positions agree with TRBD1. CDR3 size: 15 residues. The V gene end was trimmed by 4 bases and the J gene end by 5 bases; junction bases not matched to a gene: 8. The germline V gene has CDR1 SGHNT and CDR2 YYREEE (reference sequence). The CDR3 reads CASSGAGQGFYGYTF. The DNA of the CDR3 is TGTGCCAGCAGCGGAGCGGGACAGGGGTTTTATGGCTACACCTTC.

The chain joins TRBV6-5 to TRBJ2-7; 8 nucleotides align to TRBD1. The CDR3 contains 15 residues. The germline CDR1 and CDR2 sequences are MNHEY and SVGAGI. After removal of 0 bases from V and 3 bases from J, the junction contained 4 bases not matched to a gene. The CDR3 sequence: CASSYSGQGYYEQYF. CDR3 nucleotides: TGTGCCAGCAGTTACTCAGGACAGGGTTACTACGAGCAGTACTTC.

The V and J genes are TRBV6-6 and TRBJ1-1, with D possibly TRBD1 on 6 matching bases. Germline V CDR1 and CDR2: MNHNY, SVGAGI (reference sequence). The CDR3 is made up of 15 amino acids. Trimming took off 5 bases at V and 3 bases at J, with 16 bases between the two ends. The chain's CDR3 is CASSQGGGGYTEAFF. CDR3 in DNA: TGTGCCAGCAGTCAAGGGGGGGGCGGGTACACTGAAGCTTTCTTT.